This T cell receptor beta chain was recovered during a study of cytomegalovirus exposure and HLA in healthy donors. General study points: Cytomegalovirus status was reportedly diagnosed by the classifier with high sensitivity and specificity. Presence/absence analyses rested on an assumption that sequencing depth was roughly uniform across donors.

This clone showed up just a few times. Its target is unknown. 60 Vbeta and 13 Jbeta primers were used in PCR. The data were produced by immunoSEQ multiplex PCR, yet TCRdb's version contains in-frame clones alone and is incomplete. The repertoire consists of 110,000 to 150,000 clones, with around 10% occurring once and the leading ten covering about 1.9%. Trimming removed 8 bases from V and 6 bases from J; junction bases left unmatched: 9. The CDR3 is 14 amino acids. CDR1 is MDHEN, CDR2 SYDVKM, per germline. The TCR sequence derives from a man aged 50 or older in good health and CMV-seronegative. The rearrangement links TRBV28 to TRBJ2-1; 8 nucleotides align to TRBD2. The specimen sequenced was PBMCs. Here the CDR3 DNA reads TGTGCCAGCGGCTCGGGAGGGCCGTTCAATGAGCAGTTCTTC. It is translated as CASGSGGPFNEQFF.